The T cell receptor (beta chain) described here comes from a study of cytomegalovirus exposure and HLA in healthy donors. This CDR3 spans 14 amino acids. With 7 bases removed from V and 2 bases from J, the gap between germline ends came to 15 bases. Germline V lookup: CDR1 LNHDA, CDR2 SQIVND (reference sequence). The PCR was carried out with 60 Vbeta primers and 13 Jbeta primers. Assay used: immunoSEQ multiplex PCR; TCRdb lists only in-frame clones, some missing. The sample lists 80,000 or so clones; approximately 80% were seen once. This clone appeared a single time. The source material was PBMCs. The clonotype was recovered from a man in his forties in good health and CMV-seronegative. The chain links TRBV19 to TRBJ2-7, with D possibly TRBD2 on 7 matching bases. The CDR3 spells CASTPRGATYEQYF. Written as DNA, the CDR3 is TGTGCCAGTACTCCCCGGGGGGCCACCTACGAGCAGTACTTC. Complete variable domain (other parts from reference TRBV19 and TRBJ2-7): DGGITQSPKYLFRKEGQNVTLSCEQNLNHDAMYWYRQDPGQGLRLIYYSQIVNDFQKGDIAEGYSVSREKKESFPLTVTSAQKNPTAFYLCASTPRGATYEQYFGPGTRLTVT.